This TCR beta chain derives from a study of regulatory T cells in long-lasting Graves disease. The time point: newly diagnosed GD, antithyroid drugs for less than 3 months. There was RNA extracted from PBMCs, and the TCR library was made from it. CDR3-region Arm-PCR and iRepertoire HTBI primers produced the TCR beta libraries. MiXCR, applied by TCRdb to the multiplex PCR reads, yields one record per CDR3 protein. The data contain roughly 400,000 distinct CDR3 sequences, roughly 15% of them singletons. In addition, the sample was reused for a study of T cells in Graves' hyperthyroidism and ophthalmopathy. That work states: Median prediction lead before ophthalmopathy onset was around seven months with the model.

The input for sequencing was peripheral blood mononuclear cells (PBMCs), taken at new diagnosis, from a patient treated with antithyroid drugs. This clonotype was obtained from a woman aged 40 to 50 with Graves disease.

CDR3 sequence: CASSSDQRQGTNEKLFF. The CDR3 DNA reads TGTGCCAGCAGTTCCGACCAGAGACAGGGAACTAATGAAAAACTGTTTTTT. The chain combines TRBV28 with TRBJ1-4, with 7 bases aligning to TRBD1. Germline lookup yields CDR1 MDHEN and CDR2 SYDVKM. The CDR3 has 17 residues. V trimming: 4 bases; J trimming: 1 base; junction bases outside the gene matches: 9.